This TCR beta chain was identified in a study of blood T cell repertoires in COVID-19. Study background: COVID-19 samples collected from the United States, Italy and Spain covered acute and convalescent phases. The cDNA or gDNA used as material had been derived from T cells, B-cell-depleted T cells, or PBMCs.

In the original workflow: Estimation of nucleated cell counts relied on the amplification of reference gene primers. Only in-frame clones appear in the TCRdb table, and some are missing; sequencing was by immunoSEQ multiplex PCR. That table furnishes V, J and clone size, whereas the DNA furnished D and trimming. The sample includes a few hundred thousand clones, 75% to 90% seen only once; the top ten take about 1.9%. Sequencing used peripheral blood. The sequence came from a woman aged 25 to 39 who had recovered from COVID-19.

The CDR3 nucleotides read TGCAGCGTTGTGCCGCGAGCCGGGGAGCTGTTTTTT. This encodes CSVVPRAGELFF. This chain links TRBV29-1 with TRBJ2-2, with D hard to call. The V gene lost 4 bases and the J gene lost 6 bases, with 9 bases spanning the gap. This CDR3 is 12 amino acids long. Per the germline V gene, CDR1 is SQVTM and CDR2 is ANQGSEA.